The 28 T cell receptor beta chains presented below share a single source sample, sequenced in a study of blood T cell repertoires in COVID-19 (dated by TCRdb to 2018 to 2020). The library was obtained by the immunoSEQ multiplex PCR assay. Entries here come from immuneACCESS through TCRdb and include only in-frame sequences with V and J called. Some clones fail to appear in such tables; in the studies checked, an unresolved V gene covers under half of the shortfall, and the cause of the remainder is unknown. The sample records over 35,000 clones, 70% to 90% of which are singletons. The ten largest account for around a third of the sample. The sequenced sample was peripheral blood. The receptor set was obtained from a woman of 80 years or more with COVID-19, enrolled during active disease.

The table lists this clone with a count of one. The chain links TRBV7-8 to TRBJ2-1; 11 bases map to TRBD2. Germline lookup yields CDR1 SGHVS and CDR2 FQNEAQ. The CDR3 runs to 16 residues. Losses at the gene ends were 3 bases for V and 8 bases for J; bases not matched to a gene: 9. In DNA, the CDR3 is TGTGCCAGCAGCTTGTATACTAGCGGGGGAGGCGATGAGCAGTTCTTC. Protein sequence: CASSLYTSGGGDEQFF.

This clone was picked up a small number of times. The V gene is TRBV14, the J gene TRBJ1-6; D is unresolved. V lost 1 base to trimming and J lost 10 bases, with 14 bases between them. The CDR3 extends over 15 amino acids. Germline V CDR1 and CDR2: SGHDN, FVKESK. The DNA for the CDR3 is TGTGCCAGCAGCCAAGGTCGATACTCCACCTCACCCCTCCACTTT. It encodes CASSQGRYSTSPLHF.

The chain uses TRBV6-2 or TRBV6-3 and TRBJ2-1; 9 nucleotides agree with TRBD2. V trimming: 0 bases; J trimming: 2 bases; junction bases outside the gene matches: 2. Per germline, CDR1 MNHEY and CDR2 SVGEGT. This CDR3 has 16 residues. CDR3 DNA: TGTGCCAGCAGTTACTCGGCGGGAGGGCCCTACAATGAGCAGTTCTTC. Its translation is CASSYSAGGPYNEQFF.

The chain joins TRBV5-1 to TRBJ2-3; possible D gene TRBD1, 6 bases. There are 16 residues in the CDR3. Germline-derived CDR1 and CDR2 are SGHRS and YFSETQ. With 2 bases removed from V and 0 bases from J, the gap between germline ends came to 13 bases. The chain's CDR3 is CASSFKDRSSTDTQYF. In DNA form, the CDR3 reads TGCGCCAGCAGCTTTAAAGACAGGAGTAGCACAGATACGCAGTATTTT.

This clone was picked up one time. This chain uses TRBV6-1 with TRBJ2-1; D gene unclear. Germline V gene sequence: CDR1 MNHNS, CDR2 SASEGT. The CDR3 spans 16 residues. Trimming stripped 4 bases from V and 0 bases from J, with 13 bases between. This chain's CDR3 is CASSVRLASSYNEQFF. The CDR3 DNA follows: TGTGCCAGCAGTGTACGACTCGCGAGCTCCTACAATGAGCAGTTCTTC.

The genes are TRBV7-3 and TRBJ2-1, with 14 bases identical to TRBD2. This CDR3 contains 14 residues. The germline V gene encodes CDR1 SGHTA and CDR2 FQGTGA. The V gene end was trimmed by 10 bases and the J gene end by 6 bases; junction bases not matched to a gene: 5. This chain's CDR3 is CATAGTSGSNEQFF. The CDR3 DNA reads as TGTGCCACTGCCGGGACTAGCGGGAGCAATGAGCAGTTCTTC.

In nucleotides, the CDR3 is TGTGCCAGCAGCCGCCTACCAGCGGGGGATCAAGAGACCCAGTACTTC. This codes for CASSRLPAGDQETQYF. The chain links TRBV27 to TRBJ2-5; 8 bases are shared with TRBD2. Germline V gives CDR1 MNHEY, CDR2 SMNVEV (reference sequence). This CDR3 region has 16 residues. The V and J ends lost 6 bases and 2 bases, in that order; junction bases with no gene match: 11.

The chain combines TRBV29-1 with TRBJ1-3; D is undetermined. V was cut by 6 bases and J by 2 bases, with 14 bases left in between. CDR1 SQVTM and CDR2 ANQGSEA come from the germline V gene. CDR3 length: 14 residues. Here the CDR3 reads CSVDVSGTGNTIYF. CDR3 nucleotides: TGCAGCGTGGACGTTTCGGGGACTGGAAACACCATATATTTT.

This chain joins TRBV19 and TRBJ2-7; D might be TRBD1 (6 bases). With 5 bases removed from V and 2 bases from J, the gap between germline ends came to 19 bases. CDR3 length: 16 residues. Per the germline V gene, CDR1 is LNHDA and CDR2 is SQIVND (reference sequence). CDR3 sequence reads: CASSLHRDTRTYEQYF. CDR3 bases: TGTGCCAGTAGTCTTCACCGGGACACGAGGACCTACGAGCAGTACTTC.

This chain joins TRBV2 and TRBJ1-6; a possible D gene is TRBD1 (5 bases). V shed 6 bases and J shed 6 bases, with 18 bases lying between them. The length of the CDR3 is 16 residues. The V gene's germline CDR1 is SNHLY and CDR2 FYNNEI. The CDR3 nucleotides read TGTGCCAGCAGCGAACCCAGGGCTGGTGGTAATTCACCCCTCCACTTT. Translation gives CASSEPRAGGNSPLHF.

V usage is TRBV14 and J usage is TRBJ1-4; TRBD1 matches at 8 bases. The V and J ends lost 4 bases and 4 bases, in that order; junction bases with no gene match: 8. Germline-derived CDR1 and CDR2 are SGHDN and FVKESK. The CDR3 totals 16 residues. The CDR3 here is CASSRPQGGFNEKLFF. The CDR3 DNA is TGTGCCAGCAGCCGCCCACAGGGGGGGTTTAATGAAAAACTGTTTTTT.

V is TRBV6-6 and J is TRBJ1-5; D gene unclear. Germline CDR1 and CDR2: MNHNY and SVGAGI (reference sequence). The CDR3 covers 14 residues. The germline V and J ends were trimmed by 0 bases and 7 bases, with 10 bases remaining between them. This CDR3 is CASSYSIANQPQHF. CDR3 nucleotide sequence: TGTGCCAGCAGTTACTCGATAGCTAACCAGCCCCAGCATTTT.

The rearrangement links TRBV13 to TRBJ2-4, with 14 bases that match TRBD2. Germline CDR1 reads PRHDT; CDR2 reads FYEKMQ (reference sequence). J gave up 0 bases and V 5 bases, and 3 bases lay outside the gene matches. The CDR3 is made up of 17 amino acids. The CDR3 loop is CASSPGTSGRAKNIQYF. The CDR3 DNA reads TGTGCCAGCAGCCCGGGGACTAGCGGGAGAGCCAAAAACATTCAGTACTTC.

V and J are TRBV30 and TRBJ2-7; 8 positions match TRBD2. Losses at the gene ends were 7 bases for V and 4 bases for J; bases not matched to a gene: 6. This CDR3 has 12 residues. Germline values: CDR1 GTSNPN, CDR2 SVGIG (reference sequence). The CDR3 region is CASKLAAYEQYF. The CDR3 nucleotides read TGTGCCTCAAAACTAGCGGCATACGAGCAGTACTTC.

The sample holds a few counts of this clone. This chain links TRBV30 with TRBJ2-1, with D unresolved. The CDR3 is 14 residues long. V lost 5 bases and J 0 bases, leaving 11 bases between the germline ends. Germline CDR1 GTSNPN, CDR2 SVGIG (reference sequence). CDR3 protein: CAWVGLSSYNEQFF. The CDR3 DNA sequence: TGTGCCTGGGTTGGGCTAAGCTCCTACAATGAGCAGTTCTTC.

The CDR3 DNA is TGTGCCAGCACTCCAAAAAGCGGGAGCTCCTACAATGAGCAGTTCTTC. Its translation is CASTPKSGSSYNEQFF. The chain joins TRBV5-4 to TRBJ2-1, with 8 bases identical to TRBD2. The CDR3 contains 16 residues. J lost 0 bases, V lost 6 bases, and 8 bases had no gene match. Germline V gives CDR1 SGHNT, CDR2 YYREEE (reference sequence).

Here the CDR3 reads CASGLALGYGYTF. The CDR3 DNA reads TGTGCTAGTGGTTTGGCCCTCGGGTATGGCTACACCTTC. The chain employs TRBV12-5 and TRBJ1-2; D is uncertain. The CDR3 totals 13 residues. The V gene's germline CDR1 is LGHNT and CDR2 FRNRAP. Trimming removed 1 base at V and 5 bases at J, with 8 bases between.

The chain couples TRBV5-5 to TRBJ1-1; D unresolved. Germline V lookup: CDR1 SGHKS, CDR2 YYEKEE (reference sequence). The length of the CDR3 is 13 residues. Trimming cost V 3 bases and J 1 base, with 7 bases left between them. The CDR3 nucleotides are TGTGCCAGCAGCTATGGGAGGAACACTGAAGCTTTCTTT. Translation gives CASSYGRNTEAFF.

V and J are TRBV6-5 and TRBJ2-3, with 9 nucleotides matching TRBD1. Germline V gene sequence: CDR1 MNHEY, CDR2 SVGAGI. V lost 6 bases to trimming and J lost 3 bases; unmatched junction nucleotides: 4. This CDR3 spans 14 amino acids. The CDR3 protein is CASRADRGTDTQYF. The CDR3 bases are TGTGCCAGCAGAGCGGACAGGGGTACAGATACGCAGTATTTT.

Only one count was recorded for this clone. This chain joins TRBV5-4 and TRBJ2-1, with 7 bases lining up with TRBD2. The J segment lost 7 bases and the V segment lost 3 bases, leaving 13 bases of the junction unmatched. The CDR3 extends over 16 amino acids. Germline V CDR1 and CDR2: SGHNT, YYREEE (reference sequence). CDR3 region: CASSSPGREGRNEQFF. CDR3 DNA: TGTGCCAGCAGCTCCCCGGGGAGGGAGGGTAGGAATGAGCAGTTCTTC.

This clone was recorded a few times. The chain has TRBV13 and TRBJ2-7; TRBD1 matches 9 bases. CDR1 PRHDT and CDR2 FYEKMQ come from the germline V gene (reference sequence). Trimming cost V 5 bases and J 6 bases; bases outside gene matches: 20. This CDR3 spans 18 amino acids. CDR3 in DNA: TGTGCCAGCAGCCTTCTAGCAATGTTTGGACAGGGGTCCCGCGAGCAGTACTTC. Residues: CASSLLAMFGQGSREQYF.

The V gene is TRBV5-4, the J gene TRBJ1-2; 11 bases line up with TRBD1. The junction had 8 bases not matched to a gene; V was cut back by 0 bases and J by 4 bases. The CDR3 runs 17 residues. Looked up from germline, CDR1 is SGHNT and CDR2 is YYREEE (reference sequence). CDR3 nucleotides: TGTGCCAGCAGCTTGGCCCCGGGGGGACAGGGGGGCTATGGCTACACCTTC. It codes for CASSLAPGGQGGYGYTF.

This clone was counted only a few times. This sequence joins TRBV18 and TRBJ1-2, with TRBD1 as a possible D gene (5 bases). V was cut by 3 bases and J by 1 base, with 18 bases left in between. Germline V gene sequence: CDR1 KGHSH, CDR2 LQKENI. This CDR3 spans 17 amino acids. CDR3 sequence reads: CASSPIGEANINYGYTF. CDR3 in DNA: TGTGCCAGCTCACCTATAGGGGAAGCGAATATTAACTATGGCTACACCTTC.

This clone was seen ten or more times. The CDR3 coding sequence is TGTGCCAGCAGCTTCCGGGACAGCCCCACCTACGAGCAGTACTTC. This sequence encodes CASSFRDSPTYEQYF. The chain couples TRBV7-7 to TRBJ2-7, with 7 bases aligning to TRBD1. The V gene end was trimmed by 3 bases and the J gene end by 2 bases; junction bases not matched to a gene: 7. Germline V gene data show CDR1 as SSHAT and CDR2 as FNYEAQ (reference sequence). The CDR3 has 15 residues.

The rearrangement joins TRBV27 to TRBJ2-7; 13 positions agree with TRBD2. The CDR3 has 15 residues. The V segment lost 6 bases and the J segment 2 bases; nucleotides outside the gene matches: 4. In germline, CDR1 is MNHEY, CDR2 SMNVEV (reference sequence). This CDR3 reads CASSILAGGPYEQYF. The CDR3 DNA is TGTGCCAGCAGCATACTAGCGGGGGGGCCCTACGAGCAGTACTTC.

The chain joins TRBV5-1 to TRBJ1-2, with 11 bases that match TRBD1. This CDR3 is 13 amino acids long. Trimming took 5 bases from V and 12 from J; bases not matched to a gene: 9. Germline CDR1 reads SGHRS; CDR2 reads YFSETQ. CDR3 nucleotide sequence: TGCGCCAGCAGGAACCGGGACAGGGGGTTAGACACCTTC. Encoded protein: CASRNRDRGLDTF.

The CDR3 here is CASSRDRVNYGYTF. DNA for the CDR3: TGTGCCAGTAGTCGGGACAGAGTCAACTATGGCTACACCTTC. V is TRBV19 and J is TRBJ1-2; the match to TRBD1 covers 7 bases. V lost 5 bases, J lost 2 bases, and 5 bases stayed unmatched. Germline V CDR1 and CDR2: LNHDA, SQIVND (reference sequence). The CDR3 extends over 14 amino acids.

This rearrangement joins TRBV9 to TRBJ2-1; 8 bases map to TRBD2. The germline V gene encodes CDR1 SGDLS and CDR2 YYNGEE. V was clipped by 3 bases and J by 8 bases; unmatched bases: 7. This CDR3 has 14 residues. The CDR3 DNA follows: TGTGCCAGCAGCGCGGTCGGGCGGGGGGATGAGCAGTTCTTC. This encodes CASSAVGRGDEQFF.